The clone carrying this T cell receptor beta chain occurred once. In the same sample, other DNA sequences code for this CDR3. The sample belongs to a study of blood T cell repertoires in COVID-19. Categorization into cohorts depended on clinical history that participants reported. CDR1 and CDR2 (germline): MNHEY, SVGAGI. V was shortened by 2 bases and J by 4 bases, with 9 bases between the two germline ends. The CDR3 consists of 14 residues. The method was immunoSEQ multiplex PCR; TCRdb's version includes in-frame clones alone and lacks a portion of them. The data hold 300,000 to 450,000 clones, with around 87% observed a single time.

V is TRBV6-5 and J is TRBJ1-5; a weak D match, TRBD1 (5 bases). This TCR derives from a man younger than 35 who had recovered from COVID-19. Sequencing input: PBMCs or T cells enriched from blood (not recorded which). The chain's CDR3 is CASSYGAGNQPQHF. CDR3 DNA: TGTGCCAGCAGTTACGGGGCAGGAAATCAGCCCCAGCATTTT.